This passage covers 31 T cell receptor beta chains from one sample sequenced in a study of blood T cell repertoires in COVID-19. Clones were sequenced by immunoSEQ multiplex PCR, and TCRdb holds only the in-frame ones, with some missing. The sample gives 90,000 or so clones, roughly 80% of which show up once; nearly 25% is in the top ten. Specimen: peripheral blood. These receptors all come from a man aged 80 or over with active or convalescent COVID-19.

The chain combines TRBV6-6 with TRBJ1-5; tentatively, D is TRBD1 (6 bases). Trimming cost V 6 bases and J 6 bases, with 21 bases left between them. The V gene's germline CDR1 is MNHNY and CDR2 SVGAGI (reference sequence). The CDR3 length is 16 residues. CDR3 protein: CASRGGAGWRIQPQHF. CDR3 DNA sequence: TGTGCCAGCAGGGGGGGGGCAGGGTGGAGGATTCAGCCCCAGCATTTT.

This clone was seen a handful of times. The chain combines TRBV18 with TRBJ1-5, with D uncertain. CDR3 size: 15 residues. CDR1 is KGHSH and CDR2 is LQKENI in the germline V gene. The V end lost 3 bases, the J end lost 7 bases, and 16 bases lay between the germline ends. The CDR3: CASSPARELIQPQHF. DNA for the CDR3: TGTGCCAGCTCACCGGCCCGGGAACTAATACAGCCCCAGCATTTT.

The rearrangement uses TRBV30 and TRBJ1-1; no firm D call. Germline V gene data show CDR1 as GTSNPN and CDR2 as SVGIG (reference sequence). The length of the CDR3 is 14 residues. Trimming shortened V by 8 bases and J by 0 bases, and 16 bases separated the two germline ends. CDR3 region: CATNRGAMNTEAFF. Written as DNA, the CDR3 is TGTGCCACCAACCGGGGAGCGATGAACACTGAAGCTTTCTTT.

V and J are TRBV7-2 and TRBJ2-1; 8 bases map to TRBD2. The V and J ends lost 3 bases and 8 bases, in that order; junction bases with no gene match: 6. Per germline, CDR1 SGHTA and CDR2 FQGNSA. The CDR3 loop spans 14 amino acids. Here the CDR3 reads CASSLNSGEDEQFF. CDR3 nucleotides: TGTGCCAGCAGCTTGAATAGCGGGGAGGATGAGCAGTTCTTC.

V is TRBV28 and J is TRBJ2-6; D is perhaps TRBD1 (6 bases). V was pared by 7 bases and J by 1 base, with 20 bases between. Germline V CDR1 and CDR2: MDHEN, SYDVKM. This CDR3 has 18 residues. For the CDR3, the DNA is TGTGCCAGCACCACTTGGCGACAGGCATCTTCTGGGGCCAACGTCCTGACTTTC. This sequence encodes CASTTWRQASSGANVLTF.

This chain links TRBV3-1 (or the pseudogene TRBV3-2) with TRBJ2-6; D remains unclear. The CDR3 is 14 residues long. Germline CDR1 LGHDT, CDR2 YNNKEL (reference sequence). Trimming removed 3 bases from V and 1 base from J, with 4 bases in between. CDR3 in amino acids: CASSHPSGANVLTF. The CDR3 DNA reads TGTGCCAGCAGCCACCCATCTGGGGCCAACGTCCTGACTTTC.

The rearrangement links TRBV27 to TRBJ2-3; 8 bases line up with TRBD2. J was trimmed by 1 base and V by 4 bases; bases with no gene match: 4. The germline CDR1 and CDR2 sequences are MNHEY and SMNVEV (reference sequence). The CDR3 runs to 15 residues. The DNA of the CDR3 is TGTGCCAGCAGTTCCGGGACTAGGGGCACAGATACGCAGTATTTT. Amino acid sequence: CASSSGTRGTDTQYF.

J is TRBJ2-5 and V is TRBV28; possible D gene TRBD2, 6 bases. Germline CDR1 and CDR2: MDHEN and SYDVKM. The V and J ends lost 8 bases and 4 bases respectively, with 17 bases between them. The CDR3 has 14 residues. The CDR3 loop reads CASVGAIGGETQYF. Here the CDR3 DNA reads TGTGCCAGCGTGGGAGCAATCGGGGGAGAGACCCAGTACTTC.

CDR3 DNA sequence: TGTGCCAGCAGTTTGGGCCCCCCGGGGGGGGACCAGCCAAAACTGTTTTTT. Its protein is CASSLGPPGGDQPKLFF. This rearrangement joins TRBV27 to TRBJ1-4; TRBD1 is a possible D gene (5 bases). V was pared by 3 bases and J by 10 bases, with 24 bases between. The CDR3 contains 17 residues. The germline CDR1 and CDR2 sequences are MNHEY and SMNVEV (reference sequence).

V usage is TRBV28 and J usage is TRBJ1-2; D possibly corresponds to TRBD1 (6 bases). Trimming left V 6 bases short and J 4 bases short, with 27 bases between. The CDR3 has 18 amino acids. Germline V gene lookup returns CDR1 MDHEN and CDR2 SYDVKM. CDR3 region: CASRYGTSGAHFTYGYTF. The DNA of the CDR3 is TGTGCCAGCAGATACGGGACGTCAGGGGCGCATTTTACCTATGGCTACACCTTC.

There are a few counts of this clone. A read error likely explains this, since a far larger clone differs by one base. V and J are TRBV12-3 or TRBV12-4 and TRBJ2-7, with D possibly being TRBD2 (5 bases). V lost 4 bases and J 2 bases, leaving 9 bases between the germline ends. The CDR3 sequence is 13 residues long. DNA of the CDR3: TGTGCCAGCAGTTACCGGGGAACCTACGAGCAGTACTTC. Residues: CASSYRGTYEQYF.

The rearrangement links TRBV6-9 to TRBJ2-7; a weak D match, TRBD1 (6 bases). V was cut by 1 base and J by 2 bases, with 15 bases left in between. CDR3 length equals 16 residues. Germline CDR1 is MNHGY and CDR2 is SVAAGI. As DNA, the CDR3 is TGTGCCAGCAGTTATTGTGGGGGCGCGAATGCCTACGAGCAGTACTTC. Encoded protein: CASSYCGGANAYEQYF.

The J gene is TRBJ2-7, the V gene TRBV25-1, with 9 bases matching TRBD2. Germline V gene data show CDR1 as MGHDK and CDR2 as SYGVNS. The V and J ends lost 1 base and 7 bases, in that order; junction bases with no gene match: 17. The CDR3 has 18 amino acids. The CDR3 DNA reads TGTGCCAGCAGTGAATGGTCTCGCGGTCCGGCGGGGGGGAAGGAGCAGTACTTC. This sequence encodes CASSEWSRGPAGGKEQYF.

The chain carries TRBV4-3 and TRBJ1-2, with 7 positions matching TRBD1. The CDR3 loop spans 12 amino acids. Germline values: CDR1 LGHNA, CDR2 YSLEER. V lost 1 base and J lost 9; bases outside the gene matches: 2. The CDR3 sequence is CASSQGDSSYTF. The CDR3 region has the DNA TGCGCCAGCAGCCAAGGGGACAGCAGCTACACCTTC.

The chain is built from TRBV5-4 and TRBJ2-2, with 7 nucleotides matching TRBD1. The CDR3 has 15 residues. With 4 bases clipped from V and 2 bases from J, the junction kept 5 bases outside the gene matches. Germline assignment: CDR1 SGHNT and CDR2 YYREEE (reference sequence). CDR3 DNA sequence: TGTGCCAGCAGCCCACAGGGGAGCAACACCGGGGAGCTGTTTTTT. This translates into CASSPQGSNTGELFF.

This clone was picked up a small number of times. V gene TRBV18 combines with J gene TRBJ1-2; D remains ambiguous. The germline V gene encodes CDR1 KGHSH and CDR2 LQKENI. Trimming cost V 1 base and J 10 bases, with 13 bases left between them. The CDR3 runs 13 residues. In DNA, the CDR3 is TGTGCCAGCTCACCACGGGCCGATGGTGACTACACCTTC. Protein sequence: CASSPRADGDYTF.

This clone turned up a few times. V gene TRBV10-3 combines with J gene TRBJ1-2, with 8 bases lining up with TRBD1. Unmatched junction bases numbered 6, after V lost 4 bases and J lost 2 bases. The germline CDR1 and CDR2 sequences are ENHRY and SYGVKD. This CDR3 region has 15 residues. CDR3 in amino acids: CAISVYRGLNYGYTF. CDR3 DNA: TGTGCCATCAGTGTCTACAGGGGGTTGAACTATGGCTACACCTTC.

The rearrangement uses TRBV6-5 and TRBJ2-7; 9 positions match TRBD2. The germline V gene has CDR1 MNHEY and CDR2 SVGAGI. This CDR3 has 15 residues. After removal of 7 bases from V and 6 bases from J, the junction contained 13 bases not matched to a gene. CDR3 protein: CASTHSAGGPGEQYF. In DNA form, the CDR3 reads TGTGCCAGCACCCACTCAGCGGGGGGCCCCGGCGAGCAGTACTTC.

The chain is built from TRBV4-1 and TRBJ1-3, with 9 bases matching TRBD1. CDR1 and CDR2 (germline): MGHRA, YSYEKL. There are 15 residues in the CDR3. The junction had 5 bases not matched to a gene; V was cut back by 4 bases and J by 4 bases. CDR3 region: CASSRAGQGGNTIYF. The CDR3 DNA follows: TGCGCCAGCAGCCGAGCCGGACAGGGGGGAAACACCATATATTTT.

This rearrangement joins TRBV11-2 to TRBJ1-5, with D uncertain. The V gene's germline CDR1 is SGHAT and CDR2 FQNNGV. The CDR3 totals 16 residues. Between the trimmed V and J ends, which lost 4 bases and 2 bases, there was a span of 15 bases. The CDR3 loop is CASSYDPGQGNQPQHF. DNA for the CDR3: TGTGCCAGCAGCTACGACCCCGGCCAGGGCAATCAGCCCCAGCATTTT.

The genes are TRBV7-9 and TRBJ2-7, with D unclear. The CDR3 runs 13 residues. Trimming took 8 bases from V and 0 from J, leaving 11 bases between them. The V gene's germline CDR1 is SEHNR and CDR2 FQNEAQ (reference sequence). The CDR3 sequence: CASRGPSSYEQYF. Written as DNA, the CDR3 is TGTGCCAGCCGCGGCCCGAGCTCCTACGAGCAGTACTTC.

This chain links TRBV2 with TRBJ1-1; possibly TRBD1 for D (6 bases). Trimming removed 5 bases from V and 1 base from J, with 8 bases in between. CDR3 length equals 13 residues. Germline lookup yields CDR1 SNHLY and CDR2 FYNNEI. The CDR3: CASSLDRNTEAFF. In DNA form, the CDR3 reads TGTGCCAGCAGTCTGGACAGGAACACTGAAGCTTTCTTT.

This clone occurred a few times. The V gene is TRBV11-2, the J gene TRBJ2-3; 7 bases line up with TRBD1. Germline trimming cut 5 bases from V and 4 bases from J; bases unmatched to any gene: 9. The CDR3 covers 15 residues. Per the germline V gene, CDR1 is SGHAT and CDR2 is FQNNGV. CDR3 DNA: TGTGCCAGCAGCGCCCAGACAGGGCAGGCAGATACGCAGTATTTT. Its protein product is CASSAQTGQADTQYF.

This chain links TRBV2 with TRBJ1-1; maybe TRBD1 (6 bases). The CDR3 consists of 14 residues. CDR1 and CDR2 (germline): SNHLY, FYNNEI. V was cut by 7 bases and J by 5 bases, with 17 bases left in between. CDR3 sequence reads: CASIPTGLGTEAFF. Written as DNA, the CDR3 is TGTGCCAGCATCCCAACAGGGTTGGGGACTGAAGCTTTCTTT.

The gene calls are TRBV9 and TRBJ1-1, with D tentatively TRBD1 (5 bases). Germline CDR1 reads SGDLS; CDR2 reads YYNGEE. V was trimmed by 0 bases and J by 0 bases, leaving 15 bases between them. There are 17 residues in the CDR3. CDR3 amino acids: CASSVGLPGMVNTEAFF. The CDR3, as DNA: TGTGCCAGCAGCGTAGGATTGCCAGGGATGGTGAACACTGAAGCTTTCTTT.

The CDR3 DNA is TGTGCCAGCAGCTTAACAGGGGGTGAAAAACTGTTTTTT. Translating it yields CASSLTGGEKLFF. This chain links TRBV7-2 with TRBJ1-4; 8 bases are a match to TRBD1. Unmatched junction bases numbered 0, after V lost 2 bases and J lost 7 bases. This CDR3 is built from 13 residues. Germline V gene lookup returns CDR1 SGHTA and CDR2 FQGNSA.

The V gene is TRBV5-1, the J gene TRBJ2-5; 9 bases line up with TRBD2. Germline values: CDR1 SGHRS, CDR2 YFSETQ. J gave up 7 bases and V 0 bases, and 4 bases lay outside the gene matches. The CDR3 has 14 residues. The CDR3 sequence is CASSLAASGATQYF. In nucleotides, the CDR3 is TGCGCCAGCAGCTTGGCGGCTAGCGGGGCGACCCAGTACTTC.

The gene calls are TRBV12-3 or TRBV12-4 and TRBJ2-4, with D perhaps TRBD2 (5 bases). The CDR3 loop spans 13 amino acids. The V gene lost 6 bases and the J gene lost 9 bases, with 15 bases spanning the gap. The CDR3 region has the DNA TGTGCCAGCAGGATAGAGGAGGTCGGCATTCAGTACTTC. Protein: CASRIEEVGIQYF.

This chain connects TRBV5-1 to TRBJ1-1; D possibly corresponds to TRBD1 (6 bases). V gave up 6 bases and J gave up 2 bases, with 17 bases separating them. CDR3 length: 15 amino acids. Germline assignment: CDR1 SGHRS and CDR2 YFSETQ. CDR3 sequence (DNA): TGCGCCAGCACCATCGAGGGGGAGGGAAACACTGAAGCTTTCTTT. Translating gives CASTIEGEGNTEAFF.

This sequence joins TRBV19 and TRBJ1-2, with D perhaps TRBD1 (5 bases). Trimming shortened V by 3 bases and J by 2 bases, and 19 bases separated the two germline ends. Germline V gives CDR1 LNHDA, CDR2 SQIVND (reference sequence). The length of the CDR3 is 17 residues. CDR3 region: CASSIVGTGGENYGYTF. CDR3 coding DNA: TGTGCCAGTAGTATTGTTGGGACCGGGGGGGAGAACTATGGCTACACCTTC.

V usage is TRBV28 and J usage is TRBJ1-6; 11 positions match TRBD1. With V trimmed by 5 bases and J by 0 bases, 12 bases remained unmatched. This CDR3 is 20 amino acids long. Germline V gene data show CDR1 as MDHEN and CDR2 as SYDVKM. This chain's CDR3 is CASSPSGQGAQSSYNSPLHF. The CDR3 coding sequence is TGTGCCAGCAGTCCCTCAGGACAGGGGGCACAAAGCTCCTATAATTCACCCCTCCACTTT.